This T cell receptor (beta chain) appears in the sequencing data of a study of shared clonotypes between healthy human individuals. The study, taken as a whole, reports: Memory subsets generally showed lower estimated richness than naive subsets.

Here immunoSEQ multiplex PCR was the method, and the copy in TCRdb shows in-frame clones only, minus some. The sample has fewer than 1.8 million clones; around 98.5% are singletons. In regard to this clone: The antigen remains unidentified.

V was clipped by 4 bases and J by 5 bases, with 15 bases between them. Per the germline V gene, CDR1 is SQVTM and CDR2 is ANQGSEA. This CDR3 is 13 amino acids long. The chain combines TRBV29-1 with TRBJ2-7; possibly TRBD1 for D (5 bases). The sequencing input was naive CD4+ T cells sorted from blood. Subset described: CD45RA+ positively selected. This sequence was found in a man aged 25 to 40 in good health. CDR3: CSVGFRARDEQYF. The CDR3 bases are TGCAGCGTTGGGTTCAGGGCCAGAGACGAGCAGTACTTC.